There are a few counts of the clone carrying this T cell receptor beta chain. The data stem from a study of Graves' ophthalmopathy and Graves' hyperthyroidism. The diagnostic workup employed clinical symptoms, serum thyroxine, TRAb, thyroid ultrasound and orbital computed tomography. Using RNA transcripts, the TCR beta CDR3 regions were amplified. Second-round multiplex PCR followed a first-round RT-PCR using HTBI primers. TCRdb called the multiplex PCR reads again in MiXCR, with one record for every CDR3 protein. This sample has around 1.1 million distinct CDR3 sequences, with approximately 35% found just once. Germline-derived CDR1 and CDR2 are SEHNR and FQNEAQ (reference sequence). The ends lost 3 bases at V and 5 bases at J; junction bases unmatched: 9. This CDR3 has 15 residues.

The material sequenced was peripheral blood or thyroid tissue (not recorded which). This receptor was obtained from an adult man with Graves' hyperthyroidism. The V gene is TRBV7-9, the J gene TRBJ2-7; 8 bases agree with TRBD2. The CDR3 DNA is TGTGCCAGCAGCTTTCGTAAGAGCGGGAGCAACGAGCAGTACTTC. The encoded protein is CASSFRKSGSNEQYF.